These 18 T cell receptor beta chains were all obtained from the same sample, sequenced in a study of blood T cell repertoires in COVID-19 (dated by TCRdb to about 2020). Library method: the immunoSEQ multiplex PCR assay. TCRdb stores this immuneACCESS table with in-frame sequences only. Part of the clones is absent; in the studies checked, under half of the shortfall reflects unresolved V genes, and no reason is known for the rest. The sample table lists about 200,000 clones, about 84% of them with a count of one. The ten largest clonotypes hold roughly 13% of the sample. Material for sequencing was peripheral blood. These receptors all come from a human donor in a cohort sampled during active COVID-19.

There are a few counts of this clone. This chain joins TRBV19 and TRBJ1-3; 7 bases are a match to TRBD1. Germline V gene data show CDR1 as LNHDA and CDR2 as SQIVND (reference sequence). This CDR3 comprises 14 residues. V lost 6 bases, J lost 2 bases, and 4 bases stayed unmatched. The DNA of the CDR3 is TGTGCCAGTAGAAAGACAGGGACTGGAAACACCATATATTTT. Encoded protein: CASRKTGTGNTIYF.

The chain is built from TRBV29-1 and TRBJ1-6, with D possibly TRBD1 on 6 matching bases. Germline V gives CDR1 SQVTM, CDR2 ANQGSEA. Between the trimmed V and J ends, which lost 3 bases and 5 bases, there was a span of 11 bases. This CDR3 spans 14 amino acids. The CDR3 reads CSVDPQGNNSPLHF. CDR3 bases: TGCAGCGTTGACCCGCAGGGGAATAATTCACCCCTCCACTTT.

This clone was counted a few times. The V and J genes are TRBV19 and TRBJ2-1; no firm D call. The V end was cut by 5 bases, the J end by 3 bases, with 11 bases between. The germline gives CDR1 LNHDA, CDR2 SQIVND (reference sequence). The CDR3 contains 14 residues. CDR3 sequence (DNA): TGTGCCAGTAGTCCCCGGAGAGACTACAATGAGCAGTTCTTC. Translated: CASSPRRDYNEQFF. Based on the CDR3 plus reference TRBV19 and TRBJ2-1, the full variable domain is DGGITQSPKYLFRKEGQNVTLSCEQNLNHDAMYWYRQDPGQGLRLIYYSQIVNDFQKGDIAEGYSVSREKKESFPLTVTSAQKNPTAFYLCASSPRRDYNEQFFGPGTRLTVL.

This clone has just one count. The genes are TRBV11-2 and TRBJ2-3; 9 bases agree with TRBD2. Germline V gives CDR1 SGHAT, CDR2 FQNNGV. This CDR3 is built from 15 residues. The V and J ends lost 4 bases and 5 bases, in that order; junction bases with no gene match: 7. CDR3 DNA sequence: TGTGCCAGCAGCTCGACTAGCGGCGGGGTAGATACGCAGTATTTT. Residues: CASSSTSGGVDTQYF.

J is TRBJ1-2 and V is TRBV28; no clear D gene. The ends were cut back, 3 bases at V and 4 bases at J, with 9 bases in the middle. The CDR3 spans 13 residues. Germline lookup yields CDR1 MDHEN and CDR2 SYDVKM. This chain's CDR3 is CASSLARSYGYTF. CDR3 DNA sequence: TGTGCCAGCAGTTTGGCCAGAAGCTATGGCTACACCTTC.

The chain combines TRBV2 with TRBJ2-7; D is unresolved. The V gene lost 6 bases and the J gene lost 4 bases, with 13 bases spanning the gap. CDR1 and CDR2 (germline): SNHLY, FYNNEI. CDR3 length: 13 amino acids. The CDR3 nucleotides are TGTGCCAGCAGCCGGGTTGGTTTGTACGAGCAGTACTTC. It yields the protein CASSRVGLYEQYF. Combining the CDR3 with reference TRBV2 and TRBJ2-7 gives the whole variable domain EPEVTQTPSHQVTQMGQEVILRCVPISNHLYFYWYRQILGQKVEFLVSFYNNEISEKSEIFDDQFSVERPDGSNFTLKIRSTKLEDSAMYFCASSRVGLYEQYFGPGTRLTVT.

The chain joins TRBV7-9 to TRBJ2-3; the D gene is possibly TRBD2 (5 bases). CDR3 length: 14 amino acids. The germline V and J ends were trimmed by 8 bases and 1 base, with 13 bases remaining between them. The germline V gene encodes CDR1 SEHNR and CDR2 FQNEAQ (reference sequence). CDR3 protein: CASDGDKGTDTQYF. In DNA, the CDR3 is TGTGCCAGCGACGGGGATAAAGGCACAGATACGCAGTATTTT.

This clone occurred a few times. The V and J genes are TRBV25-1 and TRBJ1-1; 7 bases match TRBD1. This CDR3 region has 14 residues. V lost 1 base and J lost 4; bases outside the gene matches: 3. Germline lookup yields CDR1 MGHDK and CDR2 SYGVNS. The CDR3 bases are TGTGCCAGCAGTGAATGGAGGGACAGCACTGAAGCTTTCTTT. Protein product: CASSEWRDSTEAFF.

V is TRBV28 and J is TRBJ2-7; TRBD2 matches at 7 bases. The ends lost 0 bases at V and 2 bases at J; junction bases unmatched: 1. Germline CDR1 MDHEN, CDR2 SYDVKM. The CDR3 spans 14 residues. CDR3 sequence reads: CASSLWGGAYEQYF. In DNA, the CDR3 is TGTGCCAGCAGTTTATGGGGAGGGGCCTACGAGCAGTACTTC.

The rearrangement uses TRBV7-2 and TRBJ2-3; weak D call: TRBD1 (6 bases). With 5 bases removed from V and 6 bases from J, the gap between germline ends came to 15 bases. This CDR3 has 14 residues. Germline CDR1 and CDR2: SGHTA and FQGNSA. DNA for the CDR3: TGTGCCAGCAGCCGGCAGGGGCGAATGGATACGCAGTATTTT. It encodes CASSRQGRMDTQYF.

The CDR3 reads CASSSRGELKEQYF. The CDR3, as DNA: TGTGCCAGCAGCTCCCGGGGGGAGCTTAAGGAGCAGTACTTC. The chain joins TRBV7-2 to TRBJ2-7; 7 bases line up with TRBD2. Trimming took 4 bases from V and 7 from J; bases not matched to a gene: 10. Germline V CDR1 and CDR2: SGHTA, FQGNSA. CDR3 length equals 14 residues.

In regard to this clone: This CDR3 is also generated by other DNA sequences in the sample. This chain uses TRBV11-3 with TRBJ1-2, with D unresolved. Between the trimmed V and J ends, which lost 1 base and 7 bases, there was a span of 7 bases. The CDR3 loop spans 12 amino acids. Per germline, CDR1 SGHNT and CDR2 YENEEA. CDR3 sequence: CASSLGGSGYTF. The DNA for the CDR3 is TGTGCCAGCAGCTTAGGCGGGAGTGGCTACACCTTC. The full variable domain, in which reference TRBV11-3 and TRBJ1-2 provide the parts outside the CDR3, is EAGVVQSPRYKIIEKKQPVAFWCNPISGHNTLYWYLQNLGQGPELLIRYENEEAVDDSQLPKDRFSAERLKGVDSTLKIQPAELGDSAVYLCASSLGGSGYTFGSGTRLTVV.

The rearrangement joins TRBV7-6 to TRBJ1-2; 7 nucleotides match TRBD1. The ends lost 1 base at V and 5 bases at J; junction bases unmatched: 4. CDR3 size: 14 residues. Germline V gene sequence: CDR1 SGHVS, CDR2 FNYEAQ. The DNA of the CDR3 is TGTGCCAGCAGCTTAGGACAGGGAAGTTATGGCTACACCTTC. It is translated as CASSLGQGSYGYTF.

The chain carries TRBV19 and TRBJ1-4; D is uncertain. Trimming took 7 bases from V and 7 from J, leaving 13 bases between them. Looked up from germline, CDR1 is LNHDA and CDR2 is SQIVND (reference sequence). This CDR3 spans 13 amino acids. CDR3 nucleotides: TGTGCCAGTATTAGGGAGCTCGGTGAAAAACTGTTTTTT. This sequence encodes CASIRELGEKLFF.

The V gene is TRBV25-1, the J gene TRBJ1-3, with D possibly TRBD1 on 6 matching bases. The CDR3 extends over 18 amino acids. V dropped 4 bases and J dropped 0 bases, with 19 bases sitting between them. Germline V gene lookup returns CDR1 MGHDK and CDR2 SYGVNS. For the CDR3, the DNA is TGTGCCAGCAGTGCTGGATCTTACAGGGTCTCCTCTGGAAACACCATATATTTT. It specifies CASSAGSYRVSSGNTIYF.

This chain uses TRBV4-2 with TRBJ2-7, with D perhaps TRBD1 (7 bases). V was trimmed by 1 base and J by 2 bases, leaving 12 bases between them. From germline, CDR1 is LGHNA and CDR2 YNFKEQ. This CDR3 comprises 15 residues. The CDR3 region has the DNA TGTGCCAGCAGCCAAGGTCAGGGGGGACCCTACGAGCAGTACTTC. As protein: CASSQGQGGPYEQYF.

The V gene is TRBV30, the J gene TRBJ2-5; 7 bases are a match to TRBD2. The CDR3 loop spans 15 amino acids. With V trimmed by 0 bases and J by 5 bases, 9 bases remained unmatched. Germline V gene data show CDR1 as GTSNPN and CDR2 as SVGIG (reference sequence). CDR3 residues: CAWSVDSGIGETQYF. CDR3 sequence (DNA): TGTGCCTGGAGTGTTGACAGCGGGATAGGTGAGACCCAGTACTTC. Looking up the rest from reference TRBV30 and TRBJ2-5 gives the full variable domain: SQTIHQWPATLVQPVGSPLSLECTVEGTSNPNLYWYRQAAGRGLQLLFYSVGIGQISSEVPQNLSASRPQDRQFILSSKKLLLSDSGFYLCAWSVDSGIGETQYFGPGTRLLVL.

CDR3 sequence reads: CAIRSPYEQYF. CDR3 nucleotide sequence: TGTGCCATCAGGTCCCCGTACGAGCAGTACTTC. This chain uses TRBV27 with TRBJ2-7; D is undetermined. The germline V gene has CDR1 MNHEY and CDR2 SMNVEV (reference sequence). V lost 10 bases, J lost 4 bases, and 11 bases lay in between. This CDR3 spans 11 amino acids.